This T cell receptor beta chain was observed in a study of T cells in Graves' hyperthyroidism and ophthalmopathy. Study-level points and caveats: Blood shared most expanded thyroid clonotypes above 0.001.

Diagnoses rested on clinical symptoms, serum thyroxine and TRAb, thyroid ultrasound and orbital computed tomography. PBMCs were derived from roughly 9.6 ml fresh peripheral blood. It was RNA transcripts that yielded the amplified TCR beta CDR3 regions. HTBI primers drove first-round RT-PCR of the TCR CDR3. One entry per CDR3 protein results from TCRdb running MiXCR on the multiplex PCR reads. Seen here are 310,000 or so distinct CDR3 sequences, over 15% observed once, and the top ten hold around 55%. The CDR3 has 14 residues. CDR1 and CDR2 from the germline V gene are DFQATT and SNEGSKA (reference sequence). V gave up 3 bases and J gave up 5 bases; unmatched junction bases: 7. In its sample, this clonotype was seen a few times. Its antigen is unknown.

The chain joins TRBV20-1 to TRBJ2-1, with 7 bases lining up with TRBD1. Input material: blood. This clonotype was obtained from a woman aged 55-69 years with Graves' ophthalmopathy. The CDR3 is CSARDHRGHNEQFF. CDR3 in DNA: TGCAGTGCTAGGGACCACAGGGGCCACAATGAGCAGTTCTTC.